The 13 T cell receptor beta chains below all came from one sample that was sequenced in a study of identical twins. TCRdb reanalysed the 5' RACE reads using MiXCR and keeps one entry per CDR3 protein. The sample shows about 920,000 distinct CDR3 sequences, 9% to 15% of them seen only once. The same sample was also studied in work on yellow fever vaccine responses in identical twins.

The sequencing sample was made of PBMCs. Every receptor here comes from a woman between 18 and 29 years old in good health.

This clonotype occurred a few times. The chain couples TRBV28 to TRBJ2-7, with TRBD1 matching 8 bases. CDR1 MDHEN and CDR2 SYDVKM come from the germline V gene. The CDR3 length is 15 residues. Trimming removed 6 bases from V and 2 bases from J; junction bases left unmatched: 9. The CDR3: CASSPGTGPPYEQYV. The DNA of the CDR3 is TGTGCCAGCAGCCCCGGGACAGGCCCACCCTACGAGCAGTACGTC.

In DNA, the CDR3 is TGTGCCAGCAGTTTAAAGGCGGGCCTCTCCTACGAGCAGTACTTC. Translated, it gives CASSLKAGLSYEQYF. The genes are TRBV27 and TRBJ2-7, with D maybe TRBD2 (5 bases). CDR1 is MNHEY, CDR2 SMNVEV, per germline (reference sequence). V lost 2 bases, J lost 0 bases, and 11 bases lay in between. The CDR3 covers 15 residues.

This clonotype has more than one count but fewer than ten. The CDR3 is CAITGGDDTQYF. The DNA for the CDR3 is TGTGCCATCACCGGGGGGGATGATACGCAGTATTTT. This rearrangement joins TRBV10-3 to TRBJ2-3; 8 bases are shared with TRBD2. Germline lookup yields CDR1 ENHRY and CDR2 SYGVKD. With V trimmed by 7 bases and J by 6 bases, 3 bases remained unmatched. The CDR3 extends over 12 amino acids.

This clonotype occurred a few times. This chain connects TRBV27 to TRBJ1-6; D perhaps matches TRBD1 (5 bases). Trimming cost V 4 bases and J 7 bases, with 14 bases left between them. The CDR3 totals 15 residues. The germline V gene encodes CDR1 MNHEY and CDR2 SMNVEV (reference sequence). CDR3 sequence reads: CASSWGLGGNSPLHF. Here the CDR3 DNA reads TGTGCCAGCAGTTGGGGGTTAGGAGGGAATTCACCCCTCCACTTT.

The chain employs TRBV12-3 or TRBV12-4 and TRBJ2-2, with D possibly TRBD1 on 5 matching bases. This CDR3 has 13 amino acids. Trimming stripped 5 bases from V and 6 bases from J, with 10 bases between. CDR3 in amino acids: CASSQDTPGELFF. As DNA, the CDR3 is TGTGCCAGCAGTCAGGACACTCCCGGGGAGCTGTTTTTT.

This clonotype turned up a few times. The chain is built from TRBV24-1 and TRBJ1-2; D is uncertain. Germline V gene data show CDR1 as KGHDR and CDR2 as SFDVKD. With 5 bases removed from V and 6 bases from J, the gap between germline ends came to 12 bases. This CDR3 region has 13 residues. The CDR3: CATSGGLTNGYTF. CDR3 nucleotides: TGTGCCACCAGTGGTGGGCTGACTAATGGCTACACCTTC.

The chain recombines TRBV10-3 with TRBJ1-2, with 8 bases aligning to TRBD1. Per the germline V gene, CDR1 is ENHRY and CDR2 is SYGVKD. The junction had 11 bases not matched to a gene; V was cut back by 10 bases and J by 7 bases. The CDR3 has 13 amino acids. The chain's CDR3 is CATRRGRGPGYTF. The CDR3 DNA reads TGTGCCACCAGACGAGGCAGGGGGCCTGGCTACACCTTC.

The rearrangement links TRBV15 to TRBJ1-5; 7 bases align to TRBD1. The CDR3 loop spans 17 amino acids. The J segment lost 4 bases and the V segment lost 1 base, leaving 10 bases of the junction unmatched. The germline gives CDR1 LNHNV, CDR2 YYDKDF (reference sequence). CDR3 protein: CATSRGGQALGNQPQHF. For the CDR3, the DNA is TGTGCCACCAGCAGAGGTGGACAGGCCCTGGGAAATCAGCCCCAGCATTTT.

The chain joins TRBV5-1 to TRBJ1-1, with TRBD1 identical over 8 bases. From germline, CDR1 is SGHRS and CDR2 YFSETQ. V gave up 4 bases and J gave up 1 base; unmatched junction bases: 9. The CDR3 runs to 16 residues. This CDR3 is CASSLPTGAANTEAFF. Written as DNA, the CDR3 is TGCGCCAGCAGCCTTCCGACAGGGGCAGCGAACACTGAAGCTTTCTTT.

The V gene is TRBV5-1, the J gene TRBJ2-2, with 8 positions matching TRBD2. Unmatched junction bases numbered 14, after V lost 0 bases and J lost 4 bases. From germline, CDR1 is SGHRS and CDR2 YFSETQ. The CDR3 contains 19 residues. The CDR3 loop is CASSLDPFAGGQGTGELFF. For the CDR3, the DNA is TGCGCCAGCAGCTTGGACCCATTCGCGGGAGGTCAGGGCACCGGGGAGCTGTTTTTT.

CDR3 coding DNA: TGTGCCAGCTCAAGGGCGGGTGTTACCGGGGAGCTGTTTTTT. Translation: CASSRAGVTGELFF. This chain connects TRBV12-3 or TRBV12-4 to TRBJ2-2, with D possibly matching TRBD2 (5 bases). The V gene lost 8 bases and the J gene lost 5 bases, with 15 bases spanning the gap. The CDR3 is 14 residues long.

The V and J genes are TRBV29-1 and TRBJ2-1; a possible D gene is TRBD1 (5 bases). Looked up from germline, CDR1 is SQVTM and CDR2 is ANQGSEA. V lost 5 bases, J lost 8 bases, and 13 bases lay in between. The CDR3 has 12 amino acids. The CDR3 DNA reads TGCAGCGTTTCCTCCCAGGGATATGAGCAGTTCTTC. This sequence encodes CSVSSQGYEQFF.

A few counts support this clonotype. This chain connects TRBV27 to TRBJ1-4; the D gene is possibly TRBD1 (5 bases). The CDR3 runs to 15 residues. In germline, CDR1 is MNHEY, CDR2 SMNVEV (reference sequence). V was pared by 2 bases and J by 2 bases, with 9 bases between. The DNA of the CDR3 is TGTGCCAGCAGTTTAATGGGACGGACTAATGAAAAACTGTTTTTT. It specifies CASSLMGRTNEKLFF.